These 5 T cell receptor beta chains originate from one sample sequenced in a study of CD8+CD57+ T cells in acquired aplastic anemia. Both TCR beta VDJ combination and CDR3 sequence profiling were carried out. Genomic DNA was the template for this profiling. MiXCR, run by TCRdb on the reads, gives a single entry per CDR3 protein. Of 150,000 to 200,000 distinct CDR3 sequences listed, around 65% were seen once; the top ten hold just over 45%. The material sequenced was sorted CD4+, CD8+, or CD8+CD57+ T cells (not recorded which) from PBMCs. Every receptor here comes from a human donor with severe aplastic anemia or a healthy control (not recorded which).

This clonotype came up many times. The V call is TRBV29-1, the J call TRBJ2-5, with D perhaps TRBD1 (5 bases). Germline CDR1 reads SQVTM; CDR2 reads ANQGSEA. The ends were cut back, 7 bases at V and 3 bases at J, with 12 bases in the middle. The CDR3 loop spans 12 amino acids. The CDR3 loop is CSAVEDKETQYF. In DNA form, the CDR3 reads TGCAGCGCTGTCGAGGACAAAGAGACCCAGTACTTC.

This chain links TRBV29-1 with TRBJ2-1, with a possible D match to TRBD2 (6 bases). V gave up 4 bases and J gave up 1 base, with 11 bases separating them. CDR3 size: 14 residues. Per the germline V gene, CDR1 is SQVTM and CDR2 is ANQGSEA. The CDR3 sequence is CSVGLVGSYNEQFF. CDR3 DNA: TGCAGCGTTGGACTAGTAGGTTCCTACAATGAGCAGTTCTTC.

The chain employs TRBV7-9 and TRBJ1-6; D is uncertain. From germline, CDR1 is SEHNR and CDR2 FQNEAQ (reference sequence). The CDR3 spans 12 residues. Trimming removed 5 bases from V and 11 bases from J, with 10 bases in between. The CDR3 sequence is CASSPPGTPLHF. CDR3 DNA sequence: TGTGCCAGCAGCCCACCGGGCACACCCCTCCACTTT.

The rearrangement links TRBV12-3 or TRBV12-4 to TRBJ2-7; 10 positions match TRBD1. V lost 6 bases and J lost 5; bases outside the gene matches: 10. This CDR3 comprises 15 residues. CDR3 sequence reads: CASSRYGTGVDEQYF. For the CDR3, the DNA is TGTGCCAGCAGCAGATACGGGACAGGGGTCGACGAGCAGTACTTC.

On this clonotype: One end of the junction is discordant with germline, which a read error may explain. The chain couples TRBV9 to TRBJ2-1; 9 bases fit TRBD1. The CDR3 is 14 amino acids. The germline gives CDR1 SGDLS, CDR2 YYNGEE. The CDR3 protein is CASSPTGGNNQQFF. The CDR3 DNA sequence: TGTGCCAGCAGTCCTACAGGGGGCAACAATCAGCAGTTCTTC. Full variable domain (missing parts from reference TRBV9 and TRBJ2-1): DSGVTQTPKHLITATGQRVTLRCSPRSGDLSVYWYQQSLDQGLQFLIQYYNGEERAKGNILERFSAQQFPDLHSELNLSSLELGDSALYFCASSPTGGNNQQFFGPGTRLTVL.